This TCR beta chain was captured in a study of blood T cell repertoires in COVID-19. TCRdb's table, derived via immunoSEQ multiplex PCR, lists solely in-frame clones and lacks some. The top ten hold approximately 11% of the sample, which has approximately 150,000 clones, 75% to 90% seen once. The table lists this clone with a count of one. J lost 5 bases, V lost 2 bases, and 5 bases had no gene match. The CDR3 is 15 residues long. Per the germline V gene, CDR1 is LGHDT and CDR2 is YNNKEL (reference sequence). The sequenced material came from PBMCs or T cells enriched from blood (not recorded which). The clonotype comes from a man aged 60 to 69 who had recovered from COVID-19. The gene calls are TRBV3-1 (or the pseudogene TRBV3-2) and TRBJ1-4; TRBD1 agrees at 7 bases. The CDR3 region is CASSQRTGGNEKLFF. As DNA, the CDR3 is TGTGCCAGCAGCCAAAGGACAGGAGGCAATGAAAAACTGTTTTTT.